This entry features one T cell receptor (beta chain) sequence. The antigen is undetermined. These data are taken from a study of early stage breast cancer tumors. The CDR3 length is 12 residues. Germline CDR1 and CDR2: ENHRY and SYGVKD. V was trimmed by 2 bases and J by 6 bases, leaving 8 bases between them. Regarding the study as a whole: In about 85% of the 16 patients, blood comparison separated tumor from normal breast.

Each sample had two DNA replicates, 0.5 to 0.65 ug blood or around 1.6 ug tissue. Assay used: immunoSEQ multiplex PCR; TCRdb lists only in-frame clones, some missing. The sample records tens of thousands of clones, roughly 73% being singletons. The chain is built from TRBV10-3 and TRBJ2-7; D uncertain. What was sequenced was blood. The receptor was derived from a person aged 40 to 49 with breast cancer. The DNA for the CDR3 is TGTGCCATCAGTGAGCGACTTGGCGAGCAGTACTTC. It codes for CAISERLGEQYF.